The 26 T cell receptor beta chains listed next were all sequenced from one sample in a study of blood T cell repertoires in COVID-19. Assay used: immunoSEQ multiplex PCR; TCRdb lists only in-frame clones, some missing. Altogether around 84,000 clones are present, roughly 80% being singletons, with the ten largest covering over 15%. The specimen sequenced was peripheral blood. The receptors here all came from a man older than 75 with active or convalescent COVID-19.

The chain joins TRBV18 to TRBJ1-6; the match to TRBD1 covers 12 bases. CDR1 is KGHSH and CDR2 is LQKENI in the germline V gene. This CDR3 has 18 amino acids. After removal of 3 bases from V and 6 bases from J, the junction contained 9 bases not matched to a gene. The CDR3 region has the DNA TGTGCCAGCTCACCGACCGGGACAGGGGGCTCGGGTAATTCACCCCTCCACTTT. As protein: CASSPTGTGGSGNSPLHF.

The V gene is TRBV5-8, the J gene TRBJ1-1; 7 bases line up with TRBD1. The germline V gene has CDR1 SGHTS and CDR2 YDEGEE. The CDR3 runs to 16 residues. The trim removed 0 bases at V and 0 bases at J, leaving 5 bases unmatched. This chain's CDR3 is CASSLDLGQMNTEAFF. CDR3 coding DNA: TGTGCCAGCAGCTTGGACTTGGGACAGATGAACACTGAAGCTTTCTTT.

By share, this clone counts as medium-sized (0.01 to 0.1%). The V call is TRBV10-2, the J call TRBJ2-2; the match to TRBD2 covers 14 bases. The V gene's germline CDR1 is WSHSY and CDR2 SAAADI. Trimming at V came to 4 bases and at J to 7 bases, leaving 8 bases not matched to a gene. This CDR3 is built from 17 residues. CDR3 nucleotide sequence: TGCGCCAGCAGTGGCCCGGGACTAGCGGGAGTAGGCGGGGAGCTGTTTTTT. Amino acids: CASSGPGLAGVGGELFF.

The rearrangement links TRBV27 to TRBJ1-1; 8 bases fit TRBD1. The CDR3 covers 16 residues. Germline loops: CDR1 MNHEY, CDR2 SMNVEV (reference sequence). V trimming: 6 bases; J trimming: 1 base; junction bases outside the gene matches: 10. Here the CDR3 DNA reads TGTGCCAGCAGCGATAAACTCGGACAGGGGAACACTGAAGCTTTCTTT. This translates into CASSDKLGQGNTEAFF.

V and J are TRBV5-5 and TRBJ2-4; D is ambiguous. Germline CDR1 SGHKS, CDR2 YYEKEE (reference sequence). This CDR3 has 15 amino acids. Trimming removed 1 base at V and 6 bases at J, with 14 bases between. The CDR3 DNA follows: TGTGCCAGCAGCTTGTCCTGGGCCCCCACAAACATTCAGTACTTC. Translation: CASSLSWAPTNIQYF. Combining the CDR3 with reference TRBV5-5 and TRBJ2-4 gives the whole variable domain DAGVTQSPTHLIKTRGQQVTLRCSPISGHKSVSWYQQVLGQGPQFIFQYYEKEERGRGNFPDRFSARQFPNYSSELNVNALLLGDSALYLCASSLSWAPTNIQYFGAGTRLSVL.

The chain carries TRBV2 and TRBJ2-5; maybe TRBD1 (6 bases). CDR1 is SNHLY and CDR2 is FYNNEI in the germline V gene. With 10 bases removed from V and 2 bases from J, the gap between germline ends came to 14 bases. This CDR3 is built from 13 residues. CDR3 DNA sequence: TGTGCCAAATCGACAGGCGATCAAGAGACCCAGTACTTC. This gives the protein CAKSTGDQETQYF.

This chain connects TRBV11-1 to TRBJ2-4; 9 nucleotides align to TRBD1. CDR3 length: 16 amino acids. V trimming: 5 bases; J trimming: 3 bases; junction bases outside the gene matches: 8. Germline loops: CDR1 SGHAT, CDR2 FQDESV (reference sequence). The CDR3 here is CASSPRDRDGKNIQYF. The CDR3 DNA follows: TGTGCCAGCAGCCCCCGGGACAGGGATGGCAAAAACATTCAGTACTTC. Drawing the rest from reference TRBV11-1 and TRBJ2-4, the complete variable domain is EAEVAQSPRYKITEKSQAVAFWCDPISGHATLYWYRQILGQGPELLVQFQDESVVDDSQLPKDRFSAERLKGVDSTLKIQPAELGDSAMYLCASSPRDRDGKNIQYFGAGTRLSVL.

This sequence joins TRBV10-3 and TRBJ1-5; no firm D call. The length of the CDR3 is 12 residues. Per the germline V gene, CDR1 is ENHRY and CDR2 is SYGVKD. V was cut by 8 bases and J by 2 bases, with 7 bases left in between. This CDR3 reads CAILERNQPQHF. The CDR3 region has the DNA TGTGCCATCCTCGAGCGCAATCAGCCCCAGCATTTT.

The chain recombines TRBV6-5 with TRBJ2-1; TRBD2 matches at 10 bases. The germline V gene encodes CDR1 MNHEY and CDR2 SVGAGI. There are 15 residues in the CDR3. Trimming at V came to 5 bases and at J to 5 bases, leaving 6 bases not matched to a gene. The CDR3 protein is CASSQGLASNNEQFF. The CDR3 DNA reads TGTGCCAGCAGTCAGGGACTAGCGTCCAACAATGAGCAGTTCTTC.

This clone has a single count. The rearrangement uses TRBV9 and TRBJ2-5; D perhaps matches TRBD2 (6 bases). V gave up 6 bases and J gave up 1 base, with 13 bases separating them. Germline V gene lookup returns CDR1 SGDLS and CDR2 YYNGEE. CDR3 length equals 14 residues. The DNA of the CDR3 is TGTGCCAGCAATCTTGGACTATCCCAAGAGACCCAGTACTTC. Translating gives CASNLGLSQETQYF.

V usage is TRBV5-6 and J usage is TRBJ1-1; 10 bases fit TRBD1. The CDR3 is made up of 17 amino acids. Germline trimming cut 6 bases from V and 0 bases from J; bases unmatched to any gene: 11. Germline CDR1 is SGHDT and CDR2 is YYEEEE. This CDR3 is CASTPRGQGYLNTEAFF. In DNA form, the CDR3 reads TGTGCCAGCACGCCCCGGGGACAGGGGTATTTGAACACTGAAGCTTTCTTT.

J is TRBJ2-3 and V is TRBV18; a weak D match, TRBD2 (6 bases). Germline V gene data show CDR1 as KGHSH and CDR2 as LQKENI. This CDR3 spans 15 amino acids. V was cut by 1 base and J by 4 bases, with 12 bases left in between. In nucleotides, the CDR3 is TGTGCCAGCTCACCACGGGACGGGAGCCCAGATACGCAGTATTTT. It specifies CASSPRDGSPDTQYF.

The CDR3: CASSPAGPRLGTQYF. The CDR3 DNA sequence: TGTGCCAGCAGTCCGGCGGGACCCCGCCTTGGTACGCAGTATTTT. This chain uses TRBV2 with TRBJ2-3; the D gene is possibly TRBD2 (6 bases). The CDR3 extends over 15 amino acids. The germline gives CDR1 SNHLY, CDR2 FYNNEI. V dropped 5 bases and J dropped 8 bases, with 20 bases sitting between them.

The V call is TRBV27, the J call TRBJ1-5; D is unclear. V was cut by 4 bases and J by 1 base, with 14 bases left in between. CDR1 MNHEY and CDR2 SMNVEV come from the germline V gene (reference sequence). This CDR3 comprises 16 residues. This CDR3 reads CASSWSGVGSNQPQHF. CDR3 bases: TGTGCCAGCAGTTGGTCCGGGGTAGGGAGCAATCAGCCCCAGCATTTT.

The chain links TRBV28 to TRBJ1-3, with D perhaps TRBD1 (5 bases). The CDR3 has 18 amino acids. V was clipped by 7 bases and J by 0 bases, with 22 bases between them. Germline lookup yields CDR1 MDHEN and CDR2 SYDVKM. DNA of the CDR3: TGTGCCAGCACCAGTGGGGGAGTCGGGGGGATCTCTGGAAACACCATATATTTT. It yields the protein CASTSGGVGGISGNTIYF.

Details on this clone: Distinct nucleotide sequences in the sample also encode this CDR3. The chain couples TRBV5-1 to TRBJ2-1; a possible D gene is TRBD2 (5 bases). The CDR3 is 15 amino acids. The germline V and J ends were trimmed by 0 bases and 0 bases, with 7 bases remaining between them. Germline CDR1 and CDR2: SGHRS and YFSETQ. This CDR3 is CASSLVGSSYNEQFF. The CDR3 nucleotides read TGCGCCAGCAGCTTGGTGGGGAGCTCCTACAATGAGCAGTTCTTC.

The chain links TRBV4-1 to TRBJ2-3; D possibly corresponds to TRBD2 (6 bases). CDR1 is MGHRA and CDR2 is YSYEKL in the germline V gene. The CDR3 is 16 residues long. Deletions cut 0 bases from V and 2 bases from J, with 12 bases between. This chain's CDR3 is CASSQDFRGFTDTQYF. In nucleotides, the CDR3 is TGCGCCAGCAGCCAAGATTTCCGGGGGTTCACAGATACGCAGTATTTT.

This chain links TRBV18 with TRBJ2-3; 10 nucleotides match TRBD1. The trim removed 3 bases at V and 4 bases at J, leaving 7 bases unmatched. Per germline, CDR1 KGHSH and CDR2 LQKENI. The length of the CDR3 is 16 residues. The CDR3 loop reads CASSPRQGAPPDTQYF. The DNA of the CDR3 is TGTGCCAGCTCACCGCGACAGGGGGCGCCCCCAGATACGCAGTATTTT.

The V call is TRBV5-1, the J call TRBJ2-3; D is unclear. CDR3 length: 14 amino acids. V lost 0 bases and J 6 bases, leaving 11 bases between the germline ends. Germline V gene sequence: CDR1 SGHRS, CDR2 YFSETQ. As DNA, the CDR3 is TGCGCCAGCAGCTTGGGACCTTCCAGGGATACGCAGTATTTT. Translating it yields CASSLGPSRDTQYF.

The chain carries TRBV19 and TRBJ1-1; 7 bases agree with TRBD1. The CDR3 length is 17 residues. The V gene end was trimmed by 11 bases and the J gene end by 6 bases; junction bases not matched to a gene: 24. In germline, CDR1 is LNHDA, CDR2 SQIVND (reference sequence). The CDR3: CACWGDRHSHASAEAFF. CDR3 bases: TGTGCCTGCTGGGGGGACAGACACAGCCACGCCAGCGCTGAAGCTTTCTTT.

The chain joins TRBV14 to TRBJ1-4; D possibly corresponds to TRBD1 (5 bases). V gave up 0 bases and J gave up 7 bases, with 12 bases separating them. CDR1 and CDR2 from the germline V gene are SGHDN and FVKESK. The CDR3 contains 15 residues. The CDR3 sequence: CASSQERQRGEKLFF. CDR3 bases: TGTGCCAGCAGCCAAGAAAGACAAAGGGGTGAAAAACTGTTTTTT.

The rearrangement links TRBV10-2 to TRBJ1-5; D remains ambiguous. Deletions cut 0 bases from V and 3 bases from J, with 12 bases between. The germline V gene has CDR1 WSHSY and CDR2 SAAADI. The CDR3 consists of 16 residues. CDR3 in DNA: TGCGCCAGCAGTGAGTCCCCCGCGGATGTCAATCAGCCCCAGCATTTT. It translates to CASSESPADVNQPQHF.

This chain connects TRBV11-2 to TRBJ1-3; D ambiguous. The germline gives CDR1 SGHAT, CDR2 FQNNGV. Trimming removed 1 base from V and 0 bases from J, with 10 bases in between. The CDR3 loop spans 16 amino acids. This chain's CDR3 is CASSLAPGGSGNTIYF. The DNA for the CDR3 is TGTGCCAGCAGCTTAGCCCCGGGAGGCTCTGGAAACACCATATATTTT.

The gene calls are TRBV5-4 and TRBJ1-2; D remains ambiguous. CDR1 is SGHNT and CDR2 is YYREEE in the germline V gene (reference sequence). This CDR3 is 13 amino acids long. Trimming removed 9 bases at V and 3 bases at J, with 15 bases between. CDR3 region: CATHLRVDYGYTF. CDR3 bases: TGTGCCACCCATCTTCGGGTGGACTATGGCTACACCTTC.

This rearrangement joins TRBV28 to TRBJ1-1; D is ambiguous. Trimming removed 9 bases from V and 7 bases from J, with 6 bases in between. Looked up from germline, CDR1 is MDHEN and CDR2 is SYDVKM. CDR3 length: 9 amino acids. The CDR3 here is CASGREAFF. CDR3 nucleotide sequence: TGTGCCAGTGGGCGTGAAGCTTTCTTT.

The rearrangement uses TRBV6-5 and TRBJ2-2, with 7 bases that match TRBD1. Germline CDR1 and CDR2: MNHEY and SVGAGI. V lost 5 bases to trimming and J lost 6 bases; unmatched junction nucleotides: 3. The CDR3 length is 13 residues. The CDR3 reads CASSRTGPGELFF. In DNA, the CDR3 is TGTGCCAGCAGTAGGACAGGTCCCGGGGAGCTGTTTTTT.